The 4 T cell receptor beta chains below all came from one sample that was sequenced in a study of T cell repertoires in cytomegalovirus infection. MiXCR was run by TCRdb on the reads, yielding one entry per CDR3 protein. The sample lists approximately 190,000 distinct CDR3 sequences; under 30% were seen once. Sequencing was done on a sample of PBMCs. These receptors originate from a human donor in good health (CMV status not recorded). Some clones in this sample may be carry-over from other donors' samples.

This clonotype has just a few counts. The V call is TRBV20-1, the J call TRBJ2-3, with D possibly matching TRBD1 (6 bases). Trimming removed 5 bases at V and 2 bases at J, with 17 bases between. This CDR3 region has 15 residues. Germline-derived CDR1 and CDR2 are DFQATT and SNEGSKA (reference sequence). CDR3: CSAVDRDKYTDTQYF. The CDR3 bases are TGCAGTGCTGTTGATCGGGACAAATACACAGATACGCAGTATTTT.

The J gene is TRBJ1-2, the V gene TRBV3-1; D uncertain. V was cut by 0 bases and J by 5 bases, with 13 bases left in between. Germline V gives CDR1 LGHDT, CDR2 YNNKEL (reference sequence). The CDR3 totals 15 residues. This chain's CDR3 is CASSQDIAGPYGYTF. The CDR3 DNA reads TGTGCCAGCAGCCAAGATATTGCGGGCCCATATGGCTACACCTTC.

V is TRBV5-1 and J is TRBJ2-5, with 7 bases fitting TRBD1. The CDR3 is 16 amino acids. CDR1 is SGHRS and CDR2 is YFSETQ in the germline V gene. Trimming removed 2 bases from V and 4 bases from J; junction bases left unmatched: 11. The CDR3 sequence: CASSFTRQGSGETQYF. CDR3 DNA: TGCGCCAGCAGCTTTACAAGACAGGGTTCGGGAGAGACCCAGTACTTC.

V is TRBV12-3 or TRBV12-4 and J is TRBJ2-1; tentatively, D is TRBD1 (6 bases). V lost 6 bases, J lost 8 bases, and 17 bases lay in between. CDR3 length equals 14 residues. DNA for the CDR3: TGTGCCAGCAGCCTCCCCGCCAGGGGCCATGAGCAGTTCTTC. Translation gives CASSLPARGHEQFF.